This T cell receptor (beta chain) appears in the sequencing data of a study of a mutant IDH1 vaccine in newly diagnosed glioma. Overall study: There were roughly 60% males and about 38% females among treated patients, whose mean age was approximately 40 years.

CDR3 length equals 18 residues. CDR1 and CDR2 from the germline V gene are SGHVS and FQNEAQ. V lost 3 bases, J lost 0 bases, and 15 bases lay in between. Libraries were prepared by immunoSEQ multiplex PCR; TCRdb keeps only in-frame clonotypes and omits some of them. The data contain over 50,000 clones, around 89% of them singletons. As to time point: week 5, during vaccination. Doses of 300 ug of mutant IDH1 20-mer peptide were given with topical imiquimod. Diagnosis in the donors showed new WHO grade 3 or 4 astrocytomas that were IDH1-mutant and ATRX-lost. In the case of this clone: Antigen unknown.

Study-wide points: Apparently unrelated to pseudoprogression were changes in the top peripheral T cell clonotypes.

This specimen was PBMCs, taken from a glioma patient whose treatment included an IDH1 peptide vaccine. The TCR originated in a woman aged 40-49 years with glioma. This rearrangement joins TRBV7-8 to TRBJ2-6, with D maybe TRBD1 (6 bases). The CDR3 sequence is CASSFLTGPLSGANVLTF. For the CDR3, the DNA is TGTGCCAGCAGCTTTCTGACAGGACCTCTCTCTGGGGCCAACGTCCTGACTTTC. Variable domain in full (rest from reference TRBV7-8 and TRBJ2-6): GAGVSQSPRYKVAKRGQDVALRCDPISGHVSLFWYQQALGQGPEFLTYFQNEAQLDKSGLPSDRFFAERPEGSVSTLKIQRTQQEDSAVYLCASSFLTGPLSGANVLTFGAGSRLTVL.